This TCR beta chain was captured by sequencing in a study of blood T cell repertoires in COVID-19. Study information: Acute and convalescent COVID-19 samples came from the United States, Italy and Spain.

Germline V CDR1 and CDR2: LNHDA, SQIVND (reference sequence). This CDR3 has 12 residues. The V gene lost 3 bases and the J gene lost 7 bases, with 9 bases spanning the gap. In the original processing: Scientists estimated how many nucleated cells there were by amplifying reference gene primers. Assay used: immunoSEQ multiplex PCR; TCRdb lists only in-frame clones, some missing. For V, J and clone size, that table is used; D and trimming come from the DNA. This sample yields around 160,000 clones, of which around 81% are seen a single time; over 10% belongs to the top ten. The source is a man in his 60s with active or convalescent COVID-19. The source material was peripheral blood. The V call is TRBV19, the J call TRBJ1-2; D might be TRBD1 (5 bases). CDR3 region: CASSMAQGGYTF. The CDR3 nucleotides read TGTGCCAGTAGTATGGCGCAGGGTGGCTACACCTTC.